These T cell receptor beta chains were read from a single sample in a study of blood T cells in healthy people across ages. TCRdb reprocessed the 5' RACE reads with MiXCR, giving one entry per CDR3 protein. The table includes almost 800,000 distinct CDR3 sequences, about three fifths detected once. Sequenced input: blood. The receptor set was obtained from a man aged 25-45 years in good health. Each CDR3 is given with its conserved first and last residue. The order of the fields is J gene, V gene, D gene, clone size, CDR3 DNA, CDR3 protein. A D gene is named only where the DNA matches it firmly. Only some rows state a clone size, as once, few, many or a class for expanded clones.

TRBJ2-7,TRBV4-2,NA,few,TGTGCCAGCAGCCAAGGCGTCCACGAGCAGTACTTC,CASSQGVHEQYF
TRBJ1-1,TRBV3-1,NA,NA,TGTGCCAGCACCCGGGGGAGTCAAAGGACTGAAGCTTTCTTT,CASTRGSQRTEAFF
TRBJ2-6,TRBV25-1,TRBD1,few,TGTGCCAGCAGTGAACCAGGGGGATCTGGGGCCAACGTCCTGACTTTC,CASSEPGGSGANVLTF
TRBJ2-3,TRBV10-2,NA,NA,TGCGCCACATTACTGGGCCCGGTAGTGGATACGCAGTATTTT,CATLLGPVVDTQYF
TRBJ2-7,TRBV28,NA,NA,TGTGCCAGCAGCTCCCCTGGCAGGGGCTTCGAGCAGTACTTC,CASSSPGRGFEQYF
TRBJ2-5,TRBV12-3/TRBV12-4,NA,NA,TGTGCCAGCAGTAGGGAAGAAGTGGCCCAGTACTTC,CASSREEVAQYF
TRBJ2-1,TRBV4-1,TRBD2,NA,TGCGCCAGCAGCCGTGGGCTAGCGGGGGCCAGCTCCTACAATGAGCAGTTCTTC,CASSRGLAGASSYNEQFF
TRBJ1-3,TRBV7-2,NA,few,TGTGCCAGCAGTTCGTCACTCCTATCGGCGGGAAACACCATATATTTT,CASSSSLLSAGNTIYF
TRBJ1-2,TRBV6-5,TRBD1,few,TGTGCCAGCAGAGAGCAGGGGGCTTCTAACTATGGCTACACCTTC,CASREQGASNYGYTF
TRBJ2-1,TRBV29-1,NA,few,TGCAGCGCCGCCAATACACTGGGGGGAAATGAGCAGTTCTTC,CSAANTLGGNEQFF
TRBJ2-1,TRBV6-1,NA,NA,TGTGCCAGCAGGCAACAGGCGGACCTGAATCCCCGGGTTGAGCAGTTCTTC,CASRQQADLNPRVEQFF
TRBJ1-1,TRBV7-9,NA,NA,TGTGCCAGCAGAGGGTCTACCAATGAAGCTTTCTTT,CASRGSTNEAFF
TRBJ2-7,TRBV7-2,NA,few,TGTGCCAGCAGCCGTCCCCCTTACGAGCAGTACTTC,CASSRPPYEQYF
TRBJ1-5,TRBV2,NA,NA,TGTGCCAGCGGAAGACAGAATCAGCCCCAGCATTTT,CASGRQNQPQHF
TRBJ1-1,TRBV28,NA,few,TGTGCCAGCAAAGTTTTAGGTGACGGTCGAGGGTCTGAAGCTTTCTTT,CASKVLGDGRGSEAFF
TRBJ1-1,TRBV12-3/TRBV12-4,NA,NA,TGTGCCAGCAGCACAAGTGAAGCTTTCTTT,CASSTSEAFF
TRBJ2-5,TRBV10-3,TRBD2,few,TGTGCCATCAGTGAGCCGGGGGGACCTCAAGAGACCCAGTACTTC,CAISEPGGPQETQYF
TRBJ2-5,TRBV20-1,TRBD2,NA,TGCAGTGCTACAATGTCCTCGACTAGCCGGCAAGAGACCCAGTACTTC,CSATMSSTSRQETQYF
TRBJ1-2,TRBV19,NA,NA,TGTGCCAGTAGTACCGATGCATGGGGCGTTGGTGGCTACACCTTC,CASSTDAWGVGGYTF
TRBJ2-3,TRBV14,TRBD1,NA,TGTGCCAGCAGCAGGACAGGAGTATCTACTAGCACAGATACGCAGTATTTT,CASSRTGVSTSTDTQYF
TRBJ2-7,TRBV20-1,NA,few,TGCAGTGCTAGGCCCCGGGGAGTTTGGGGCCCCGAGCAGTACTTC,CSARPRGVWGPEQYF
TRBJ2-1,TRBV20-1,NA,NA,TGCAGTGCTAGGACGTCGAGCTCCTACAATGAGCAGTTCTTC,CSARTSSSYNEQFF
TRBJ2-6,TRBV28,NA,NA,TGTGCCAGCAGTTCCCCGCGACCTGGGGCCAACGTCCTGACTTTC,CASSSPRPGANVLTF
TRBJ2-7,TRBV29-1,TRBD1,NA,TGCAGCGTTACCGACAGGGTTACCTACGAGCAGTACTTC,CSVTDRVTYEQYF
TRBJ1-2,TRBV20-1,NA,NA,TGCAGTGCTAGAGAACCCCTCGGGGCCTATGGCTACACCTTC,CSAREPLGAYGYTF
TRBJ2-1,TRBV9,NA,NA,TGTGCCAGCAGCGTAGGTGGTAGTAACACTGAGCAGTTCTTC,CASSVGGSNTEQFF
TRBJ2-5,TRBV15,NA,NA,TGTGCCACCAGTGGTTTTCAAGAGACCCAGTACTTC,CATSGFQETQYF
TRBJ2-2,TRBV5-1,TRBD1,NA,TGCGCCAGCAGCTTGCGGCAGGGGGACACCGGGGAGCTGTTTTTT,CASSLRQGDTGELFF
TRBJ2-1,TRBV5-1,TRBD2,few,TGCGCCAGCAGTAGGGAGGTCGGGACTAGCGGCAATGAGCAGTTCTTC,CASSREVGTSGNEQFF
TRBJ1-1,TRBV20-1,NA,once,TGCAGTGCTAGGGACACTCAAGGCAACACTGAAGCTTTCTTT,CSARDTQGNTEAFF
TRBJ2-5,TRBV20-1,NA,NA,TGCAGTGCCCTCACGAGGTCGGAGACCCAGTACTTC,CSALTRSETQYF
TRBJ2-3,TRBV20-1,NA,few,TGCAGTGCTAGTTTGGAAGGAAGCGGTCCTAGCACAGATACGCAGTATTTT,CSASLEGSGPSTDTQYF
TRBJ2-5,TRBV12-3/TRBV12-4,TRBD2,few,TGTGCCAGCACCCTAGGGGCGGGAGGAGTCGAGACCCAGTACTTC,CASTLGAGGVETQYF
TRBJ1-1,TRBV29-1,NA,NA,TGCAGCGTTAGAAGACCCAACACTGAAGCTTTCTTT,CSVRRPNTEAFF
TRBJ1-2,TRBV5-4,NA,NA,TGTGCCAGCAGCGCGCCCGAGATACGTGGCTACACCTTC,CASSAPEIRGYTF
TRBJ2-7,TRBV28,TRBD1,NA,TGTGCCGGTAGGGACAGGCGATCCTACGAGCAGTACTTC,CAGRDRRSYEQYF
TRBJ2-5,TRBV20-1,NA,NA,TGCAGTGCTAGAGACTTTGAGACCCAGTACTTC,CSARDFETQYF
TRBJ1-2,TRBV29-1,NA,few,TGCAGCGTAATTCCTGGGGGGGGAGACTATGGCTACACCTTC,CSVIPGGGDYGYTF
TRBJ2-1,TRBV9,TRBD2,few,TGTGCCAGCTCAAAGGGAGGGGTCTATTTAGCCCATGAGCAGTTCTTC,CASSKGGVYLAHEQFF
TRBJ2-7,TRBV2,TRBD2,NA,TGTGCCAGCGGCGGACTAGGAGAGATCCAGTACTTC,CASGGLGEIQYF
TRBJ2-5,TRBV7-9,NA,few,TGTGCCAGCAGGGTCCGGGAGACCCAGTACTTC,CASRVRETQYF
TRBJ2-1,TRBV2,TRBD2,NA,TGTGCCAGCAGTAGAAGCGGGGTCGACAATGAGCAGTTCTTC,CASSRSGVDNEQFF
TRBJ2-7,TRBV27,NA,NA,TGTGCCAGCAGTTTTATAGAGTCCGAGGGCGAGCAGTACTTC,CASSFIESEGEQYF
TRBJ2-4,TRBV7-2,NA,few,TGTGCCAGCAGCCCGGCGGCAGGGGGGGGGAAAAACATTCAGTACTTC,CASSPAAGGGKNIQYF
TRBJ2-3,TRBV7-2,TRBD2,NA,TGTGCCAGCAGCTTGAGACGACTAGCGGGGCCTAGCACAGATACGCAGTATTTT,CASSLRRLAGPSTDTQYF
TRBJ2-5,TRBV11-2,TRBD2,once,TGTGCCAGCAGGGACGATGGACTAGCGGGAGCAGAGACCCAGTACTTC,CASRDDGLAGAETQYF
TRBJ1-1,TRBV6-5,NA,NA,TGTGCCAGCAGTAAAGACAGCGAAGCTTTCTTT,CASSKDSEAFF
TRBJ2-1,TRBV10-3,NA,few,TGTGCCACCGCCTACCCAGGGACCAATGAGCAGTTCTTC,CATAYPGTNEQFF
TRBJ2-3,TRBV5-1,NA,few,TGCGCCAGCAGCGGCCCTATCACAGATACGCAGTATTTT,CASSGPITDTQYF
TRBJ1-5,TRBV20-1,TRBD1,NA,TGCAGTGCTAGAGATATAGGGACAGCCCAGCATTTT,CSARDIGTAQHF
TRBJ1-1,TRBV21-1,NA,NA,TGTGCCAGCAGCAACAGAAGGGACACTGAAGCTTTCTTT,CASSNRRDTEAFF
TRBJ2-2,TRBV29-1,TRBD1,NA,TGCAGCGTTGATAGTGGACAGGGGGCCGACGGGGAGCTGTTTTTT,CSVDSGQGADGELFF
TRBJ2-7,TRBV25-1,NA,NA,TGTGCCAGCAGTGAATCTCCATTGGGGGAGCAGTACTTC,CASSESPLGEQYF
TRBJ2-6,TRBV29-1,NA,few,TGCAGCGTTGAGGAGATGACGGGGAGGCCTGGGGCCAACGTCCTGACTTTC,CSVEEMTGRPGANVLTF
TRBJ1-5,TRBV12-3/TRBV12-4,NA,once,TGTGCCAGCACAAACGCCAGAGAGGTGTATAGCAATCAGCCCCAGCATTTT,CASTNAREVYSNQPQHF
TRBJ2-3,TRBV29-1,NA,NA,TGCAGCGTGGGGACCGACCGGGTGGATACGCAGTATTTT,CSVGTDRVDTQYF
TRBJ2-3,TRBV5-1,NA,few,TGCGCCACCAAACCTACCGGCGGGACCTCAGATACGCAGTATTTT,CATKPTGGTSDTQYF
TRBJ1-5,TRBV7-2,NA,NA,TGTGCCAGCAGCCTGTCGCCCGGTGGAGTAAGTCAGCCCCAGCATTTT,CASSLSPGGVSQPQHF
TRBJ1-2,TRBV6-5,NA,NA,TGTGCCAGCAGTTACGGTGGCAGTACTAACTATGGCTACACCTTC,CASSYGGSTNYGYTF